The 28 T cell receptor beta chains below all came from one sample that was sequenced in a study of cytomegalovirus exposure and HLA in healthy donors. The PCR was carried out with 60 Vbeta primers and 13 Jbeta primers. Using immunoSEQ multiplex PCR, the repertoire was profiled, and TCRdb retains in-frame clones only, with some absent. The table has 150,000 to 200,000 clones, approximately 82% seen once; the top ten hold approximately 1.7%. Source material: PBMCs. These receptor sequences come from a man between 40 and 49 years old in good health and CMV-seropositive.

This clone was observed once. This rearrangement joins TRBV7-6 to TRBJ2-3; D is possibly TRBD2 (6 bases). Trimming took 0 bases from V and 4 from J, leaving 8 bases between them. Germline assignment: CDR1 SGHVS and CDR2 FNYEAQ. The CDR3 length is 14 residues. The DNA of the CDR3 is TGTGCCAGCAGCTTAGCGACGGGAGCAGATACGCAGTATTTT. Translating gives CASSLATGADTQYF.

The rearrangement links TRBV27 to TRBJ1-1; TRBD1 matches at 9 bases. Unmatched junction bases numbered 5, after V lost 5 bases and J lost 10 bases. The CDR3 sequence is 12 residues long. Germline V lookup: CDR1 MNHEY, CDR2 SMNVEV (reference sequence). The DNA for the CDR3 is TGTGCCAGCAGTCGACAGGGGGTGGGAGCTTTCTTT. It specifies CASSRQGVGAFF.

The sample holds one count of this clone. The rearrangement joins TRBV2 to TRBJ1-6, with 10 bases fitting TRBD1. V gave up 7 bases and J gave up 4 bases; unmatched junction bases: 4. Germline-derived CDR1 and CDR2 are SNHLY and FYNNEI. The CDR3 contains 15 residues. The CDR3 here is CASIRDRGYNSPLHF. The CDR3 DNA is TGTGCCAGCATTAGGGACAGGGGATATAATTCACCCCTCCACTTT.

The sample holds a few counts of this clone. The chain carries TRBV6-6 and TRBJ2-7; D is possibly TRBD1 (5 bases). V was shortened by 4 bases and J by 4 bases, with 14 bases between the two germline ends. The CDR3 totals 14 residues. Germline V CDR1 and CDR2: MNHNY, SVGAGI (reference sequence). CDR3 DNA: TGTGCCAGCAGTTCTGAAGGGGTTGCGTACGAGCAGTACTTC. Protein: CASSSEGVAYEQYF.

This clone is a singleton in its sample. The chain joins TRBV6-4 to TRBJ2-7, with 9 bases aligning to TRBD1. V lost 0 bases to trimming and J lost 6 bases; unmatched junction nucleotides: 6. CDR1 is MRHNA and CDR2 is SNTAGT in the germline V gene. This CDR3 region has 15 residues. CDR3 nucleotide sequence: TGTGCCAGCAGTGACTCGTACAGGGGGCCCCGCGAGCAGTACTTC. Translated: CASSDSYRGPREQYF.

This clone has just one count. The chain carries TRBV5-1 and TRBJ2-7, with 9 nucleotides matching TRBD2. Germline-derived CDR1 and CDR2 are SGHRS and YFSETQ. With V trimmed by 2 bases and J by 6 bases, 9 bases remained unmatched. This CDR3 has 15 amino acids. CDR3 nucleotide sequence: TGCGCCAGCAGCTTAAGGGTAGCGGGGGCTGGCGAGCAGTACTTC. It encodes CASSLRVAGAGEQYF.

The chain uses TRBV14 and TRBJ2-1; D is unclear. The germline V gene has CDR1 SGHDN and CDR2 FVKESK. The CDR3 is 13 amino acids. Trimming left V 1 base short and J 6 bases short, with 7 bases between. The CDR3 here is CASSQVSGNEQFF. The CDR3 nucleotides are TGTGCCAGCAGCCAAGTATCGGGCAATGAGCAGTTCTTC.

V usage is TRBV19 and J usage is TRBJ2-3; 9 nucleotides agree with TRBD2. CDR3 length equals 17 residues. The trim removed 2 bases at V and 5 bases at J, leaving 11 bases unmatched. Germline loops: CDR1 LNHDA, CDR2 SQIVND (reference sequence). CDR3 residues: CASSIPRVAGVRDTQYF. The DNA of the CDR3 is TGTGCCAGTAGTATACCGAGGGTAGCGGGAGTGAGAGATACGCAGTATTTT.

The gene calls are TRBV30 and TRBJ2-3, with no clear D. The CDR3 length is 15 residues. Germline CDR1 reads GTSNPN; CDR2 reads SVGIG (reference sequence). V gave up 1 base and J gave up 1 base, with 12 bases separating them. As DNA, the CDR3 is TGTGCCTGGAGTGGACGAATAGGAGGCACAGATACGCAGTATTTT. This translates into CAWSGRIGGTDTQYF.

The genes are TRBV18 and TRBJ2-3; 16 bases are shared with TRBD2. There are 17 residues in the CDR3. Trimming removed 5 bases from V and 4 bases from J; junction bases left unmatched: 6. The germline V gene has CDR1 KGHSH and CDR2 LQKENI. CDR3 DNA: TGTGCCAGCTCATCCGGGACTAGCGGGAGGGGAGCAGATACGCAGTATTTT. Protein sequence: CASSSGTSGRGADTQYF.

The V gene is TRBV5-5, the J gene TRBJ1-1, with 8 bases aligning to TRBD1. V lost 0 bases and J lost 8; bases outside the gene matches: 9. The V gene's germline CDR1 is SGHKS and CDR2 YYEKEE (reference sequence). The CDR3 has 15 amino acids. The CDR3 loop is CASSLGGQGAREAFF. In nucleotides, the CDR3 is TGTGCCAGCAGCTTGGGGGGGCAGGGGGCAAGGGAAGCTTTCTTT.

This clone was detected once. J is TRBJ2-1 and V is TRBV11-2, with a weak D call TRBD2 (5 bases). CDR1 is SGHAT, CDR2 FQNNGV, per germline. V was shortened by 1 base and J by 10 bases, with 8 bases between the two germline ends. CDR3 length: 12 amino acids. Here the CDR3 reads CASSLVPSEQFF. The CDR3 bases are TGTGCCAGCAGCTTAGTCCCTAGCGAGCAGTTCTTC.

The chain couples TRBV7-8 to TRBJ1-1; TRBD1 matches at 8 bases. Per the germline V gene, CDR1 is SGHVS and CDR2 is FQNEAQ. This CDR3 spans 14 amino acids. Trimming took 5 bases from V and 1 from J; bases not matched to a gene: 3. The CDR3 loop is CASSRGQGNTEAFF. The CDR3 DNA reads as TGTGCCAGCAGCCGCGGACAGGGGAACACTGAAGCTTTCTTT.

V usage is TRBV6-5 and J usage is TRBJ1-5; TRBD1 agrees at 8 bases. CDR1 and CDR2 from the germline V gene are MNHEY and SVGAGI. The CDR3 is 16 amino acids. Unmatched junction bases numbered 6, after V lost 0 bases and J lost 5 bases. The CDR3 nucleotides are TGTGCCAGCAGTTACTCAGGCGCGACAGGGGATCAGCCCCAGCATTTT. It yields the protein CASSYSGATGDQPQHF.

The rearrangement joins TRBV4-2 to TRBJ1-1, with D maybe TRBD1 (5 bases). V lost 6 bases and J 0 bases, leaving 17 bases between the germline ends. In germline, CDR1 is LGHNA, CDR2 YNFKEQ. The length of the CDR3 is 16 residues. Written as DNA, the CDR3 is TGTGCCAGCAGGACTCGGGGGGTTATCATGAACACTGAAGCTTTCTTT. It is translated as CASRTRGVIMNTEAFF.

The V and J genes are TRBV5-1 and TRBJ2-4, with 7 bases fitting TRBD2. Looked up from germline, CDR1 is SGHRS and CDR2 is YFSETQ. CDR3 length equals 16 residues. Germline trimming cut 0 bases from V and 12 bases from J; bases unmatched to any gene: 15. The CDR3 loop reads CASSLGTSDFSDSQYF. Written as DNA, the CDR3 is TGCGCCAGCAGCTTGGGAACTAGCGATTTTTCAGACAGTCAGTACTTC.

The rearrangement links TRBV18 to TRBJ1-3; D gene ambiguous. CDR1 KGHSH and CDR2 LQKENI come from the germline V gene. Trimming removed 6 bases from V and 0 bases from J, with 12 bases in between. The CDR3 length is 15 residues. CDR3 bases: TGTGCCAGCTCCCCGTTTTCGAGCTCTGGAAACACCATATATTTT. This encodes CASSPFSSSGNTIYF.

This sequence joins TRBV9 and TRBJ2-2; maybe TRBD2 (5 bases). Trimming left V 6 bases short and J 4 bases short, with 10 bases between. Germline CDR1 and CDR2: SGDLS and YYNGEE. This CDR3 spans 13 amino acids. The DNA of the CDR3 is TGTGCCAGCAACATCGGGATCACCGGGGAGCTGTTTTTT. This gives the protein CASNIGITGELFF.

The chain employs TRBV11-3 and TRBJ2-3; TRBD2 might be the D (6 bases). Per the germline V gene, CDR1 is SGHNT and CDR2 is YENEEA. V dropped 2 bases and J dropped 4 bases, with 13 bases sitting between them. The CDR3 extends over 15 amino acids. Here the CDR3 DNA reads TGTGCCAGCAGCTTAACCCCGCTAGCGTCAGATACGCAGTATTTT. This translates into CASSLTPLASDTQYF.

The gene calls are TRBV5-1 and TRBJ2-2, with TRBD1 identical over 7 bases. This CDR3 contains 15 residues. Per germline, CDR1 SGHRS and CDR2 YFSETQ. Trimming at V came to 2 bases and at J to 3 bases, leaving 4 bases not matched to a gene. CDR3 nucleotide sequence: TGCGCCAGCAGCTTAGAGGGACAGCACACCGGGGAGCTGTTTTTT. Amino acid sequence: CASSLEGQHTGELFF.

The chain has TRBV7-6 and TRBJ2-1; 9 bases line up with TRBD2. J was trimmed by 4 bases and V by 5 bases; bases with no gene match: 12. The CDR3 has 17 residues. The germline CDR1 and CDR2 sequences are SGHVS and FNYEAQ. CDR3 bases: TGTGCCAGCAGCCCGCGCCCCTTAGCGGGAGCTTACAATGAGCAGTTCTTC. This translates into CASSPRPLAGAYNEQFF.

This chain connects TRBV7-2 to TRBJ1-1; D uncertain. The germline CDR1 and CDR2 sequences are SGHTA and FQGNSA. Trimming stripped 2 bases from V and 1 base from J, with 11 bases between. The CDR3 is made up of 15 amino acids. DNA of the CDR3: TGTGCCAGCAGCTTAAAAATTGGCAGGAACACTGAAGCTTTCTTT. It codes for CASSLKIGRNTEAFF. Drawing the rest from reference TRBV7-2 and TRBJ1-1, the complete variable domain is GAGVSQSPSNKVTEKGKDVELRCDPISGHTALYWYRQSLGQGLEFLIYFQGNSAPDKSGLPSDRFSAERTGGSVSTLTIQRTQQEDSAVYLCASSLKIGRNTEAFFGQGTRLTVV.

On this clone itself: Germline and junction disagree at one end, which may indicate a read error. The chain uses TRBV7-9 and TRBJ1-4; D is unresolved. CDR1 and CDR2 from the germline V gene are SEHNR and FQNEAQ (reference sequence). This CDR3 comprises 12 residues. This chain's CDR3 is CSSSFLGEKLFF. CDR3 bases: TGTTCCAGCAGCTTTCTAGGTGAAAAACTGTTTTTT.

The J gene is TRBJ2-7, the V gene TRBV5-1, with TRBD2 identical over 7 bases. Germline values: CDR1 SGHRS, CDR2 YFSETQ. The CDR3 covers 14 residues. Trimming took 4 bases from V and 0 from J; bases not matched to a gene: 4. DNA of the CDR3: TGCGCCAGCAGCGGGGAGGGGTTCTCCTACGAGCAGTACTTC. It encodes CASSGEGFSYEQYF.

The rearrangement uses TRBV13 and TRBJ1-2; 11 nucleotides match TRBD1. The CDR3 contains 15 residues. V lost 6 bases to trimming and J lost 7 bases; unmatched junction nucleotides: 10. Germline V gene lookup returns CDR1 PRHDT and CDR2 FYEKMQ (reference sequence). Written as DNA, the CDR3 is TGTGCCAGCAGACCCCAGGGACAGGGGGAGCTTGGCTACACCTTC. This gives the protein CASRPQGQGELGYTF.

The DNA for the CDR3 is TGTGCCAGCAGCTCCCAGGGGTCCAGGTGGGGCACAGATACGCAGTATTTT. It is translated as CASSSQGSRWGTDTQYF. This chain uses TRBV7-9 with TRBJ2-3, with D possibly matching TRBD1 (6 bases). This CDR3 has 17 residues. Germline V gene sequence: CDR1 SEHNR, CDR2 FQNEAQ (reference sequence). V shed 4 bases and J shed 1 base, with 18 bases lying between them.

The chain employs TRBV7-4 and TRBJ1-5; D call uncertain. Germline CDR1 and CDR2: SGHVT and SQSDAQ. V gave up 1 base and J gave up 4 bases, with 14 bases separating them. The CDR3 sequence is 16 residues long. The CDR3 sequence: CASSLVRVGGNQPQHF. The CDR3 DNA sequence: TGTGCCAGCAGCTTAGTTCGGGTGGGAGGGAATCAGCCCCAGCATTTT.

The chain joins TRBV28 to TRBJ2-1, with 9 positions matching TRBD1. Unmatched junction bases numbered 10, after V lost 6 bases and J lost 7 bases. In germline, CDR1 is MDHEN, CDR2 SYDVKM. The CDR3 consists of 15 residues. The DNA of the CDR3 is TGTGCCAGCAGACCCACAGGGGGCGCGGCAAATGAGCAGTTCTTC. Protein sequence: CASRPTGGAANEQFF.